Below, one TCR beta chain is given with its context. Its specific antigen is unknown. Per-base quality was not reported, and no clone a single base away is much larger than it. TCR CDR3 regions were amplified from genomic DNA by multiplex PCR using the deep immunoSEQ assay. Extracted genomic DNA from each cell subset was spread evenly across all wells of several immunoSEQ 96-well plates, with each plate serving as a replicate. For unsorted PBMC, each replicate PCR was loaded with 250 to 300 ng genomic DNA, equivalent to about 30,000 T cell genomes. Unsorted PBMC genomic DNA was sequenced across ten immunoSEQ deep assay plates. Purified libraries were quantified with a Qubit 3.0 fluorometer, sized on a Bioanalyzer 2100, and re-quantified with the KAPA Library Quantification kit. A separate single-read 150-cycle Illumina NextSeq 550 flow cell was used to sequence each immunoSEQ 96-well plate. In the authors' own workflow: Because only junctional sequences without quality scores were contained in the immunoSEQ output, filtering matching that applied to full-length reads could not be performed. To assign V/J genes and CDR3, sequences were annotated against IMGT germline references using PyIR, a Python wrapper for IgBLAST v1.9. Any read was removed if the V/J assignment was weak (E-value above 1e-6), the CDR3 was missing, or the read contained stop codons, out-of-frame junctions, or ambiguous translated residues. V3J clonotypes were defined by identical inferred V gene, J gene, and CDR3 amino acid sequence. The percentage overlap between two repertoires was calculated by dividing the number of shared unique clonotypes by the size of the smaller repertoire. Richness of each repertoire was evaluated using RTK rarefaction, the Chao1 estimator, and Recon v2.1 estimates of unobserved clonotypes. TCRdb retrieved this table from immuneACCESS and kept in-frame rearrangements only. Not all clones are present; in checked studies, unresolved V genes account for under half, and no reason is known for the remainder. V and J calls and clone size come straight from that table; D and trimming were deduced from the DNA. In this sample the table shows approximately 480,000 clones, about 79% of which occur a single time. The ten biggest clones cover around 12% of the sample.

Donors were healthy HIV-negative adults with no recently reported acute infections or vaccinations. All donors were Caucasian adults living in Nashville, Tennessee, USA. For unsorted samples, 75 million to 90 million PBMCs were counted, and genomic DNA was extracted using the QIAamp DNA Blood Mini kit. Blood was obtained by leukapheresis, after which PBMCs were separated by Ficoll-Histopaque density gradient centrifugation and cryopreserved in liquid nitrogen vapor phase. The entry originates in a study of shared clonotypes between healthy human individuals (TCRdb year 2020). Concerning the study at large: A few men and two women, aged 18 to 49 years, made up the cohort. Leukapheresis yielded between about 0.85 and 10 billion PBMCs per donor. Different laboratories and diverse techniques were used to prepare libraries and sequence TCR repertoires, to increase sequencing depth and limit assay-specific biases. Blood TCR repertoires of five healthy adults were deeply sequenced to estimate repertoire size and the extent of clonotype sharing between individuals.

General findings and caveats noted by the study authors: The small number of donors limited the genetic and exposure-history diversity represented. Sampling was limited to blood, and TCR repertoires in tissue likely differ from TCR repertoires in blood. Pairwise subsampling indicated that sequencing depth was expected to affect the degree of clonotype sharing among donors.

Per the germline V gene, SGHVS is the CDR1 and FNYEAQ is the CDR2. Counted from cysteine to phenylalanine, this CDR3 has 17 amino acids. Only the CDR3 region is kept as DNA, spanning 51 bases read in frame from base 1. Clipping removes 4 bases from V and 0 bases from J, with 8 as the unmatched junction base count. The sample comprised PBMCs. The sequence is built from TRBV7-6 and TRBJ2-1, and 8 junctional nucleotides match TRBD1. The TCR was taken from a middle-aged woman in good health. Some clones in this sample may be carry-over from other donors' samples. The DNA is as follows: TGTGCCAGCAGCTCCTTAAGACAGGGGAGCTCCTACAATGAGCAGTTCTTC. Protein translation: CASSSLRQGSSYNEQFF. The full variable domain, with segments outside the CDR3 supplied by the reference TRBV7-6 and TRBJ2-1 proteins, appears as GAGVSQSPRYKVTKRGQDVALRCDPISGHVSLYWYRQALGQGPEFLTYFNYEAQQDKSGLPNDRFSAERPEGSISTLTIQRTEQRDSAMYRCASSSLRQGSSYNEQFFGPGTRLTVL.